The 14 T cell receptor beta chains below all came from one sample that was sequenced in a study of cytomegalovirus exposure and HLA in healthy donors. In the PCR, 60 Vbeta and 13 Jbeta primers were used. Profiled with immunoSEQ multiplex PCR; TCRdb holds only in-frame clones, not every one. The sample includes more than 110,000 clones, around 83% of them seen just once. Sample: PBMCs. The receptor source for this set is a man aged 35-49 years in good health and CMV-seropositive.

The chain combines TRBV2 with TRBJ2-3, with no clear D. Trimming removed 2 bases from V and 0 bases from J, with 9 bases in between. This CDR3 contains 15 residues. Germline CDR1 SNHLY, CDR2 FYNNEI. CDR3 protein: CASSETGYSTDTQYF. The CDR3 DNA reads TGTGCCAGCAGTGAAACGGGTTATAGCACAGATACGCAGTATTTT.

This chain's CDR3 is CASGGDLGGRGTEAFF. As DNA, the CDR3 is TGTGCTAGTGGTGGGGACCTGGGGGGAAGGGGCACTGAAGCTTTCTTT. This rearrangement joins TRBV12-5 to TRBJ1-1, with a possible D match to TRBD1 (5 bases). CDR1 is LGHNT and CDR2 is FRNRAP in the germline V gene. The CDR3 totals 16 residues. The V end was cut by 5 bases, the J end by 4 bases, with 20 bases between.

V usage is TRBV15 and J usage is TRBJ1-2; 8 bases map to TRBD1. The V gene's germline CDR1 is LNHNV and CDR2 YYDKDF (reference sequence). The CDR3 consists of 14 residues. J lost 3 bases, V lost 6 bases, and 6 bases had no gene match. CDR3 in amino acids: CATRTDRDDYGYTF. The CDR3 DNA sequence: TGTGCCACCAGGACGGACAGGGATGACTATGGCTACACCTTC.

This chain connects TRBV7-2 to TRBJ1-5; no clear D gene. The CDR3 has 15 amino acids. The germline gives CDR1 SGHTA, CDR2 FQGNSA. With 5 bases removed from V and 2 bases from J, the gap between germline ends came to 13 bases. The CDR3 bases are TGTGCCAGCAGCCCAGGTCTCAAGGGCAATCAGCCCCAGCATTTT. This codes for CASSPGLKGNQPQHF.

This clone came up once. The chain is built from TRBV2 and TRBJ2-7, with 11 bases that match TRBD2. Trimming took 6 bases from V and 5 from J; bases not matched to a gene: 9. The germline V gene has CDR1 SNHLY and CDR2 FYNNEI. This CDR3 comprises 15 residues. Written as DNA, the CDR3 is TGTGCCAGCAGCGGAATAGCGGGGGGGCTCGACGAGCAGTACTTC. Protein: CASSGIAGGLDEQYF. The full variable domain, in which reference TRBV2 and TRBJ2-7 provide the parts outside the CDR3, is EPEVTQTPSHQVTQMGQEVILRCVPISNHLYFYWYRQILGQKVEFLVSFYNNEISEKSEIFDDQFSVERPDGSNFTLKIRSTKLEDSAMYFCASSGIAGGLDEQYFGPGTRLTVT.

The CDR3 DNA sequence: TGTGCCAGCACCCAGACAGGGATGAACACTGAAGCTTTCTTT. This sequence encodes CASTQTGMNTEAFF. The chain joins TRBV6-1 to TRBJ1-1; 7 bases line up with TRBD1. The CDR3 has 14 amino acids. J lost 0 bases, V lost 7 bases, and 5 bases had no gene match. Germline V gives CDR1 MNHNS, CDR2 SASEGT.

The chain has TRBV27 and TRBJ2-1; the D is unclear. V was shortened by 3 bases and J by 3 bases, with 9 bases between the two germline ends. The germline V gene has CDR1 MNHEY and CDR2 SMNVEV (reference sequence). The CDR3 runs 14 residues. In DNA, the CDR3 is TGTGCCAGCAGTTTCAGCGATTACTACAATGAGCAGTTCTTC. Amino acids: CASSFSDYYNEQFF.

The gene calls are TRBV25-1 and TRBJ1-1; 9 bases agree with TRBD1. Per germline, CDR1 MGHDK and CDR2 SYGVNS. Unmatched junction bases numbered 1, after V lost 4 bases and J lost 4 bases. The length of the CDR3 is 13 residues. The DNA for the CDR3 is TGTGCCAGCAGTGGGACAGGGGTCACTGAAGCTTTCTTT. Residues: CASSGTGVTEAFF.

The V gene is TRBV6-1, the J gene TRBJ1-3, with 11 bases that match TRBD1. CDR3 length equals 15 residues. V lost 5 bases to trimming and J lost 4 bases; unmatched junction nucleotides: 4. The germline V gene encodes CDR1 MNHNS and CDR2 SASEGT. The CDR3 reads CASSPGQGAGNTIYF. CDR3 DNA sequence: TGTGCCAGCAGTCCAGGACAGGGGGCCGGAAACACCATATATTTT.

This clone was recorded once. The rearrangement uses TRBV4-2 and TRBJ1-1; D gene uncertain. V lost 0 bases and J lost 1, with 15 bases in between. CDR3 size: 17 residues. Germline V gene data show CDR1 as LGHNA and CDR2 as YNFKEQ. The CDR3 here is CASSQDHGRFTNTEAFF. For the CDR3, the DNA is TGTGCCAGCAGCCAAGATCATGGCAGATTCACGAACACTGAAGCTTTCTTT.

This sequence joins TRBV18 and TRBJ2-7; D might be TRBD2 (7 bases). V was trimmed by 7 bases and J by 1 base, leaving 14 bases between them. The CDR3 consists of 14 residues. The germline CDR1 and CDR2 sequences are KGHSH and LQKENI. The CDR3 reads CASLNREGSYEQYF. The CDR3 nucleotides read TGTGCCAGCTTGAACAGGGAGGGATCCTACGAGCAGTACTTC.

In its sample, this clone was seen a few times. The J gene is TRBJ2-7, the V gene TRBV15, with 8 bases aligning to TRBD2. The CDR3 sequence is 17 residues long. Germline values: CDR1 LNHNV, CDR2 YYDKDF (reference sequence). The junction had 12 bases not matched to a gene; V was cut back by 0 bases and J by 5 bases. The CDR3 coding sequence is TGTGCCACCAGCAGAGAAACCGCGGGGGGACGTCGTAACGAGCAGTACTTC. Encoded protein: CATSRETAGGRRNEQYF.

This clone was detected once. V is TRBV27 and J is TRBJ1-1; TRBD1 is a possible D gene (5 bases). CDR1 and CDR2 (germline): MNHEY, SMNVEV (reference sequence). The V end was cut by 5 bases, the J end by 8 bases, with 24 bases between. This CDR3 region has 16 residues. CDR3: CASSRFDSRVRGEAFF. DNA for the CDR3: TGTGCCAGCAGTCGATTCGACAGTAGAGTTCGCGGCGAAGCTTTCTTT.

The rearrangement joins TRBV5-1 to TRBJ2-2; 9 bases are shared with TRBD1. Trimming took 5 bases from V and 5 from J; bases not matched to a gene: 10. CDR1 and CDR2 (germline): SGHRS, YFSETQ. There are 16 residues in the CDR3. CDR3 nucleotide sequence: TGCGCCAGCAGACAACCGGGACAGGGTAGTACCGGGGAGCTGTTTTTT. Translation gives CASRQPGQGSTGELFF.